This T cell receptor beta chain was retrieved from a study of cytomegalovirus exposure and HLA in healthy donors (dated by TCRdb to about 2017). Turning to the overall study: In an earlier analysis of approximately 500 of the donors, 276 Gb of sequence data and approximately 120 million unique TCR beta sequences from 150 million to 200 million T cells were reported. An early release covering roughly 640 HLA-typed donors comprised about 300 gigabases of sequencing data and 65 million to 100 million unique TCR sequences. Of the roughly 400 genotyped donors, 81% were placed in the genetic ancestry cluster associated with self-reported Caucasian donors. The study aimed to test whether signatures of past pathogen exposure could be identified by cataloging public T cell receptors. The T cell repertoires of some 700 subjects were profiled by immunosequencing and related to cytomegalovirus serostatus. Besides the first cohort of roughly 700 subjects, a separate validation cohort made up of over 95 different subjects was used. To predict cytomegalovirus infection status, the study combined high-throughput TCR immunosequencing, statistical association of individual TCRs with disease status, and machine learning. A later analysis re-analyzed previously published TCR beta repertoires from hundreds of donors and added high-resolution HLA genotyping to study TCR occurrence patterns. Rather than drawing on any new phenotypic data, the later analysis identified candidate immune exposures from TCR beta sequences and the way those sequences occurred across donors. An earlier analysis of roughly 600 of the donors used high-throughput TCR beta sequencing to judge whether each TCR beta V gene segment behaved as functional or pseudogenic. Donor age, sex, ethnicity and CMV serostatus were collected together with the repertoire data. A later genetic analysis took genome-wide SNP genotypes for about 55% of the roughly 700 donors and used that subset as a discovery cohort. All discovery cohort repertoires had been generated on a single sequencing platform. HLA typing covered class I and class II loci at four-digit resolution. The number of typed donors differed by locus: 629-630 for A, B, C, DRB1 and DQB1; approximately 530 for DQA1; some 610 for DPA1; and 400 to 480 for DPB1. Because of strong linkage in the cohort, four or five DR-DQ haplotypes were treated as single units for association and clustering. Across about 370 genotyped donors of the cohort, an average of roughly 250,000 unique TCR beta nucleotide sequences per donor were sequenced, and approximately 19% of those sequences were non-productive.

The cohort consisted of more than 650 healthy bone marrow donors. At the time of sampling, all cohort members were nominally healthy, though unrecorded immune exposures were likely present. The donor tested CMV seronegative and was one of the 352 seronegative cohort members. Every donor gave a peripheral blood sample, and the peripheral blood mononuclear cells from that sample were used for TCR beta sequencing. Genomic DNA extraction from the blood cell samples was performed with the Qiagen DNeasy Blood Extraction Kit. Comment on this clone: Its antigen target is currently unknown. There are no base qualities to consult, and no much larger clone falls within one base.

Findings and caveats that apply to the study as a whole: In this cohort, only TCR beta chains were sequenced, and detectable features were limited by the absence of alpha or paired-chain data. Some IMGT-functional V segments, including TRBV6-2 and TRBV6-3, could not be distinguished by the 87-base-pair reads and were therefore excluded. The study listed 150 to 200 TCR beta chains as associated with cytomegalovirus. Linkage disequilibrium might explain the correlated functional status among segregating V segments, but an unknown experimental factor could not be ruled out. Cytomegalovirus status was reported to be diagnosed by the classifier with high specificity and sensitivity in both the original and validation cohorts. Because HLA typing was unavailable for some donors at each locus, only the typed subset was used in association tests. Assigning TCR associations to individual alleles was difficult when HLA alleles, especially DR and DQ, strongly co-occurred. In a later analysis, HLA-associated TCR beta chains showed more clonal expansion and lower generation probabilities than non-associated chains that were equally common. A further reported finding was that TCR beta sequences accurately predicted the HLA-A and HLA-B alleles for most subjects in the first cohort. The sequencing pipeline was judged likely to have produced a cluster of highly shared sequence variants as a technical artifact. In a later analysis, the rate of TCR association differed among HLA loci, with DRB1 alleles having the most associated TCRs and HLA-C alleles having the fewest. Most TCR sequences were observed very rarely across donors, whereas some public TCRs were present in many individuals. In an earlier analysis of about 550 of the donors, most TCR beta V segments were observed in productive rearrangements about 87% or about 30% of the time, broadly matching IMGT annotations. Because counts were too low, about 15 rarely observed V segments, including chromosome 9 orphons, were left out of the earlier analysis of some 640 of the donors. A later genetic analysis associated a missense DCLRE1C variant with V-gene and J-gene trimming of TCR beta chains, and an independent cohort replicated the association. Sequencing depth was assumed to be roughly uniform across donors in the presence/absence analyses, though that assumption may not hold. It was suggested by the authors that the approach could potentially be generalized to other disease states and immunological phenotypes. In a later analysis, several top co-occurrence clusters were reported to appear linked to parvovirus B19, influenza, CMV and Epstein-Barr virus. In a later analysis, more than 15,000 TCR beta sequences were associated with specific HLA alleles at a false discovery rate of 0.05. CMV serostatus was the only immune exposure information available for the cohort. According to a later analysis, most CMV-associated TCR beta chains appeared to be HLA-restricted, and the HLA associations seemed to be driven largely by CMV exposure. Three of the identified cytomegalovirus-associated TCR beta chains were confirmed in vitro to be specific for cytomegalovirus antigens. In a later genetic analysis, fewer N-insertions in productive TCRs were reported among donors in an Asian-associated ancestry cluster than the roughly 700-donor mean.

CDR1 and CDR2, looked up from the germline V gene, are KGHSH and LQKENI. From cysteine to phenylalanine, the CDR3 is 16 amino acids long. The CDR3 DNA has 48 bases and is translated from base 1. Compared with germline, V lacks 4 bases and J lacks 6 bases; bases without a gene match: 13. The library was obtained by the immunoSEQ multiplex PCR assay. For the multiplex PCR, a mixture combining 60 forward primers for TCR Vbeta segments and 13 reverse primers for TCR Jbeta segments was used. Amplification of the CDR3 region of rearranged TCR beta genes was performed with a multiplex PCR assay on genomic DNA. On the Illumina HiSeq System, the amplified TCR beta libraries were sequenced as 87-base-pair reads. Per the original workflow: In a later analysis, some 80 million unique TCR beta chains were counted across the 650 to 750 repertoires, and about 9.9 million of these chains were shared by at least two donors. Raw reads were error-corrected and collapsed into unique sequences by a nearest-neighbor algorithm in which closely related sequences were merged to remove PCR and sequencing errors. Alignment of CDR3 sequences to IMGT reference sequences was used to assign V, D and J gene segments. For a sequence to be retained, at least a six-nucleotide match to both a V gene segment and a J gene segment was required. A rearrangement counted as productive if the CDR3 had no stop codons and remained in frame with V and J, and every other rearrangement counted as non-productive. Following IMGT convention, CDR3 was defined as the stretch from the second conserved V-encoded cysteine up to the conserved J-encoded phenylalanine. The earlier analysis of roughly 590 of the donors excluded any sequence lacking an unambiguous match to a single V gene segment. An earlier analysis of roughly 590 of the donors called V segments functional above 56.7% productive rearrangements and segregating when the between-donor standard deviation exceeded 5%. To diagnose cytomegalovirus status from the catalog of TCR beta chain sequences, a statistical classification framework was built. V and J gene assignment, in a later analysis, came from comparing TCR nucleotide sequences with IMGT/GENE-DB human TR gene sequences. In a later analysis, CDR3 sequences and most-parsimonious VDJ recombination scenarios were assigned using the TCRdist pipeline. In a later analysis, every TCR beta chain was defined by the combination of its CDR3 amino acid sequence and its V-gene family, and reads without a unique V-gene family were dropped. To address suspected cross-contamination and a sequencing artifact, a later analysis removed a few hundred highly shared, low-generation-probability nucleotide sequences. In a later analysis, a clonal expansion index was calculated for each public chain from normalized within-repertoire ranks of inferred template counts. In a later analysis, generation probabilities were computed using a VDJ recombination model fitted to out-of-frame rearrangements, and the results were checked against IGoR. A later analysis scored TCR-TCR, TCR-HLA and TCR-CMV co-occurrence with hypergeometric tests, applying a repertoire-size bias correction to TCR pairs. In a later analysis, false discovery rates were estimated by permuting HLA or CMV assignments 20 times. In a later analysis, co-occurring TCRs were grouped using DBSCAN, and TCRdist sequence similarity was added for clustering within HLA-allele-positive subsets. Repertoires with fewer than 30,000 or more than 120,000 public chains were left out of co-occurrence clustering, as were about 5 repertoires with anomalous nucleotide sharing. The table comes from immuneACCESS by way of TCRdb, which keeps in-frame sequences with V and J called. Part of the clones is missing from these tables; in studies checked, under half for an unresolved V gene and the rest for unknown reasons. The V and J calls and clone size come from that table; D and trimming were worked out from the DNA. The sample table lists over 250,000 clones, roughly 70% of them with a count of one. The ten biggest clones cover approximately 2.5% of the sample.

This TCR was recovered from a female donor in good health and CMV-seronegative. The receptor chain draws on TRBV18 and TRBJ1-2, with 8 bases aligning to TRBD1. The sample comprised PBMCs. The CDR3 is CASSRDGQGLVHGYTF. In nucleotide form, the sequence is TGTGCCAGCTCACGCGACGGACAGGGTTTGGTCCATGGCTACACCTTC.